This T cell receptor beta chain was captured by sequencing in a study of CXCR3-negative and CXCR3-positive naive CD8 T cells. Findings and limits, study-wide: Compared with CXCR3-negative naive cells, CXCR3-positive naive cells showed more hydrophobic TRB CDR3s. Both of the naive subsets showed about the same high diversity, but memory CD8+ cells had much less.

Via 5' RACE with UMI labels, TRB cDNA libraries were prepared. TCRdb reprocessed the 5' RACE reads, with one entry per CDR3 protein and no DNA. The repertoire table contains about 5,300 distinct CDR3 sequences. By frequency, this clonotype registers medium-sized. Its antigen is not known. The sequenced sample consisted of naive CXCR3+ CD8+ T cells from blood. Described subset: CD45RO-CCR7+CD27+CD95- naive CD8+ T cells expressing CXCR3 (TNR3+). This sequence was found in a human donor in good health. Some clones in this sample may be carry-over from other donors' samples.

The CDR3 protein is CASGGGRDAYEQYF. The chain is built from TRBV6-2 or TRBV6-3 and TRBJ2-7; TCRdb proposes TRBD1, but this gene call is untestable without DNA. This CDR3 spans 14 amino acids. Germline values: CDR1 MNHEY, CDR2 SVGEGT.